The 24 T cell receptor beta chains listed next were all sequenced from one sample in a study of T cells in Graves' hyperthyroidism and ophthalmopathy. Regions amplified from RNA transcripts were the TCR beta CDR3 regions. HTBI primers were used for first-round RT-PCR of the TCR CDR3. MiXCR, run by TCRdb on the multiplex PCR reads, gives a single entry per CDR3 protein. Found here are about 500,000 distinct CDR3 sequences, approximately 15% of them singletons; the top ten hold approximately 20%. Sequenced input: blood. The receptors shown here come from a woman aged 18-29 years with Graves' hyperthyroidism.

This sequence joins TRBV5-6 and TRBJ2-1; TRBD2 matches at 7 bases. The V segment lost 1 base and the J segment 9 bases; nucleotides outside the gene matches: 13. CDR1 and CDR2 from the germline V gene are SGHDT and YYEEEE. The CDR3 runs to 16 residues. This CDR3 is CASSLMAGALPGEQFF. CDR3 DNA sequence: TGTGCCAGCAGCTTGATGGCGGGAGCGTTACCGGGTGAGCAGTTCTTC.

The V and J genes are TRBV16 and TRBJ1-4; perhaps TRBD1 as D (5 bases). V was trimmed by 1 base and J by 2 bases, leaving 8 bases between them. Looked up from germline, CDR1 is KGHSY and CDR2 is FQNENV. This CDR3 contains 15 residues. DNA of the CDR3: TGTGCCAGCAGCCAATACGGGGGTACTAATGAAAAACTGTTTTTT. It codes for CASSQYGGTNEKLFF.

This clonotype was recorded many times. The V and J genes are TRBV2 and TRBJ2-1; tentatively, D is TRBD1 or TRBD2 (5 bases each). The CDR3 totals 15 residues. V was clipped by 2 bases and J by 2 bases, with 10 bases between them. CDR1 SNHLY and CDR2 FYNNEI come from the germline V gene. CDR3 sequence (DNA): TGTGCCAGCAGTGAAATCGGGGCGCCCTACAATGAGCAGTTCTTC. Translating it yields CASSEIGAPYNEQFF.

The sample holds many counts of this clonotype. The chain joins TRBV12-3 or TRBV12-4 to TRBJ1-5, with no clear D. V lost 5 bases and J 0 bases, leaving 14 bases between the germline ends. The CDR3 loop spans 16 amino acids. The CDR3: CASSPLGFDSNQPQHF. CDR3 nucleotides: TGTGCCAGCAGTCCCCTGGGCTTCGATAGCAATCAGCCCCAGCATTTT.

There are many counts of this clonotype. The chain links TRBV20-1 to TRBJ1-1; TRBD1 is a possible D gene (6 bases). V shed 1 base and J shed 6 bases, with 27 bases lying between them. The germline CDR1 and CDR2 sequences are DFQATT and SNEGSKA (reference sequence). This CDR3 spans 18 amino acids. The CDR3 coding sequence is TGCAGTGCTAGAGTTCGAGGTCCGCTCCGACAGGTGATCCCTGAAGCTTTCTTT. Amino acid sequence: CSARVRGPLRQVIPEAFF.

V usage is TRBV5-6 and J usage is TRBJ1-2; D not certain. CDR3 length equals 15 residues. Germline assignment: CDR1 SGHDT and CDR2 YYEEEE. V shed 5 bases and J shed 4 bases, with 18 bases lying between them. The CDR3 nucleotides are TGTGCCAGCAGTGCACAGATTTTTTCCCCCTATGGCTACACCTTC. It yields the protein CASSAQIFSPYGYTF.

This clonotype has a count of ten or more. The chain links TRBV7-9 to TRBJ1-5; D is unclear. Trimming cost V 3 bases and J 5 bases, with 14 bases left between them. CDR1 and CDR2 from the germline V gene are SEHNR and FQNEAQ (reference sequence). The CDR3 has 15 residues. The CDR3 here is CASSFLAPAHQPQHF. CDR3 sequence (DNA): TGTGCCAGCAGCTTCCTAGCCCCGGCCCATCAGCCCCAGCATTTT.

This clonotype appeared many times. J is TRBJ1-1 and V is TRBV5-5; D uncertain. Germline CDR1 and CDR2: SGHKS and YYEKEE (reference sequence). CDR3 length equals 13 residues. Trimming took 4 bases from V and 2 from J, leaving 9 bases between them. Written as DNA, the CDR3 is TGTGCCAGCAGCGCGGACGAAAACACTGAAGCTTTCTTT. It translates to CASSADENTEAFF.

Points on this clonotype: A much larger clone sits a single nucleotide away, making a read error possible. The V call is TRBV5-5, the J call TRBJ1-1; 10 bases are shared with TRBD1. The CDR3 spans 15 residues. Germline assignment: CDR1 SGHKS and CDR2 YYEKEE (reference sequence). CDR3 nucleotides: TGTGCCAGCAGGACAGGGGGCGACCGGAACACTGAAGGTTTCTTT. Encoded protein: CASRTGGDRNTEGFF.

Notes on this clonotype: A much bigger clone sits one base away, suggesting this may be a read error. The chain employs TRBV29-1 and TRBJ1-2; TRBD1 agrees at 7 bases. Germline V gene lookup returns CDR1 SQVTM and CDR2 ANQGSEA. The CDR3 runs 14 residues. The CDR3: CSVVQGQANYGFTF. The DNA of the CDR3 is TGCAGCGTTGTACAAGGACAGGCCAACTATGGCTTCACCTTC.

Details on this clonotype: Compared with germline, one end of the junction differs, possibly owing to a read error. The chain joins TRBV24-1 to TRBJ2-7; TRBD2 might be the D (6 bases). Per germline, CDR1 KGHDR and CDR2 SFDVKD. This CDR3 region has 17 residues. CDR3 bases: TGTGCCACCAGTGACCCTACCGCAGCGGGCAGCTCCTACGAGAAGTACTTC. Protein sequence: CATSDPTAAGSSYEKYF.

This clonotype was picked up many times. The chain carries TRBV12-3 or TRBV12-4 and TRBJ1-1; tentative D call: TRBD1 (6 bases). The CDR3 runs 13 residues. Trimming stripped 7 bases from V and 2 bases from J, with 11 bases between. In nucleotides, the CDR3 is TGTGCCAGCACCTTGGACAGTAACACTGAAGCTTTCTTT. Protein sequence: CASTLDSNTEAFF.

The sample holds a few counts of this clonotype. J is TRBJ1-1 and V is TRBV7-9; 9 bases are a match to TRBD1. The junction had 9 bases not matched to a gene; V was cut back by 4 bases and J by 3 bases. The germline V gene has CDR1 SEHNR and CDR2 FQNEAQ (reference sequence). The CDR3 runs 16 residues. The CDR3 here is CASSSYRGRVDTEAFF. The CDR3 DNA sequence: TGTGCCAGCAGCTCGTACAGGGGGCGGGTGGACACTGAAGCTTTCTTT.

The CDR3 DNA is TGTGCCAGCAGTCGGACAGCTGTTAATTCACCCCTCCACTTT. Translating it yields CASSRTAVNSPLHF. The chain couples TRBV6-1 to TRBJ1-6; weak D call: TRBD1 (6 bases). Germline CDR1 reads MNHNS; CDR2 reads SASEGT. Trimming removed 5 bases from V and 6 bases from J, with 11 bases in between. This CDR3 is built from 14 residues.

About this clonotype: It may be a read error: a sequence one base away is much more abundant. V usage is TRBV12-3 or TRBV12-4 and J usage is TRBJ2-5, with 8 nucleotides matching TRBD1. J lost 6 bases, V lost 5 bases, and 14 bases had no gene match. The CDR3 covers 16 residues. The CDR3 bases are TGTGCCAGCAGTGCTGAGAGATCAGGGGGCAAGAAGACCCAGTACTTC. It specifies CASSAERSGGKKTQYF.

With regard to this clonotype: It may be a read error: a sequence one base away is much more abundant. V gene TRBV6-6 combines with J gene TRBJ2-1, with D maybe TRBD1 (5 bases). Trimming took off 0 bases at V and 10 bases at J, with 16 bases between the two ends. Germline V lookup: CDR1 MNHNY, CDR2 SVGAGI (reference sequence). The CDR3 extends over 15 amino acids. The CDR3 reads CASSYSAGDSYEQFF. In DNA form, the CDR3 reads TGTGCCAGCAGTTACTCGGCAGGCGACAGCTACGAGCAGTTCTTC.

In this sample, this clonotype turned up a few times. The chain uses TRBV6-1 and TRBJ2-5, with 10 positions matching TRBD2. The J call is in doubt because the DNA end fits TRBJ2-1 better. The CDR3 covers 16 residues. CDR1 is MNHNS, CDR2 SASEGT, per germline. CDR3 loop: CASRRVAGGYQETQFF. CDR3 sequence (DNA): TGTGCCAGCCGAAGGGTAGCGGGGGGCTACCAAGAGACCCAGTTCTTC.

V gene TRBV19 combines with J gene TRBJ1-1; weak D call: TRBD1 (5 bases). Trimming removed 5 bases from V and 5 bases from J, with 15 bases in between. This CDR3 has 14 amino acids. The V gene's germline CDR1 is LNHDA and CDR2 SQIVND (reference sequence). The CDR3 is CASSRTSGETEAFF. The CDR3 nucleotides are TGTGCCAGTAGTCGAACGTCGGGGGAAACTGAAGCTTTCTTT.

The chain links TRBV6-2 or TRBV6-3 to TRBJ1-5, with D perhaps TRBD1 (5 bases). Germline CDR1 reads MNHEY; CDR2 reads SVGEGT. V was cut by 0 bases and J by 3 bases, with 9 bases left in between. The CDR3 runs to 15 residues. CDR3 nucleotides: TGTGCCAGCAGTTACTCCCAGGGCCTCAATCAGCCCCAGCATTTT. Translating gives CASSYSQGLNQPQHF.

This clonotype occurred many times. The chain links TRBV5-6 to TRBJ1-1, with 8 bases aligning to TRBD1. Trimming removed 3 bases from V and 12 bases from J; junction bases left unmatched: 7. The CDR3 is 12 residues long. Germline V gene data show CDR1 as SGHDT and CDR2 as YYEEEE. In nucleotides, the CDR3 is TGTGCCAGCAGCTCGGACAGGGTAGATCCTTTCTTT. Its translation is CASSSDRVDPFF.

This clonotype was seen at least ten times. The chain couples TRBV27 to TRBJ1-2; no definite D call. This CDR3 comprises 13 residues. CDR1 is MNHEY, CDR2 SMNVEV, per germline (reference sequence). V was trimmed by 0 bases and J by 5 bases, leaving 7 bases between them. The DNA of the CDR3 is TGTGCCAGCAGTTTATCTTCAGGATATGGCTACACCTTC. It yields the protein CASSLSSGYGYTF.

This clonotype was seen ten or more times. The V gene is TRBV12-3 or TRBV12-4, the J gene TRBJ2-1; 8 nucleotides align to TRBD1. The V gene end was trimmed by 5 bases and the J gene end by 4 bases; junction bases not matched to a gene: 4. The CDR3 contains 14 residues. The CDR3: CASSVDRGYNEQFF. The CDR3 DNA sequence: TGTGCCAGCAGTGTTGACAGGGGTTACAATGAGCAGTTCTTC.

The V call is TRBV24-1, the J call TRBJ2-1; D is unresolved. The CDR3 sequence is 16 residues long. V was cut by 4 bases and J by 6 bases, with 18 bases left in between. Germline lookup yields CDR1 KGHDR and CDR2 SFDVKD. CDR3 in amino acids: CATSESHWQLGNEQFF. The DNA for the CDR3 is TGTGCCACCAGTGAATCCCACTGGCAACTCGGCAATGAGCAGTTCTTC.

This clonotype was found a few times. This rearrangement joins TRBV5-1 to TRBJ2-4, with D tentatively TRBD2 (6 bases). Germline values: CDR1 SGHRS, CDR2 YFSETQ. This CDR3 is built from 18 residues. Trimming pared 0 bases from V and 1 base from J, leaving 17 bases between. This CDR3 is CASSLGLGGLGAKNIQYF. CDR3 coding DNA: TGCGCCAGCAGCTTGGGGCTCGGGGGACTCGGGGCCAAAAACATTCAGTACTTC.